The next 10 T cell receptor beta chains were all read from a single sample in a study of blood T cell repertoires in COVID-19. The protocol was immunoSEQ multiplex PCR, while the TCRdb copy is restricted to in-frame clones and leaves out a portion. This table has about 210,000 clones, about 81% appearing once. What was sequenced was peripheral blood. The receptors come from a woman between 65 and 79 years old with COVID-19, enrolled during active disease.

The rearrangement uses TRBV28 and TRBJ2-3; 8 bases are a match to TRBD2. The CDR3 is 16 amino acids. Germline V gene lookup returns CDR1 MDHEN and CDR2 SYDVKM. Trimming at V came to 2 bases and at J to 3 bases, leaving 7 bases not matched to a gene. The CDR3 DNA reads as TGTGCCAGCAGTTTACTACGCGGGAGGATGACAGATACGCAGTATTTT. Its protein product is CASSLLRGRMTDTQYF.

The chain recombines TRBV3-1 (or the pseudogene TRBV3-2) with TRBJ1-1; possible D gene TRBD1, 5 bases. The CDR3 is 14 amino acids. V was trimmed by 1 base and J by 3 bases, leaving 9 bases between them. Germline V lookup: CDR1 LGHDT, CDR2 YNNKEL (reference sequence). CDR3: CASSQGGRDTEAFF. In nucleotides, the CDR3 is TGTGCCAGCAGCCAAGGGGGCAGGGACACTGAAGCTTTCTTT.

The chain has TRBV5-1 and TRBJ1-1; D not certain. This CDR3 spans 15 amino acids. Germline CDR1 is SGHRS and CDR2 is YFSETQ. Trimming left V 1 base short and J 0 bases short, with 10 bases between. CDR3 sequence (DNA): TGCGCCAGCAGCTTGTCGGCAGGAATGAACACTGAAGCTTTCTTT. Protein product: CASSLSAGMNTEAFF. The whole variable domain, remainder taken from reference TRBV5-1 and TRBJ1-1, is KAGVTQTPRYLIKTRGQQVTLSCSPISGHRSVSWYQQTPGQGLQFLFEYFSETQRNKGNFPGRFSGRQFSNSRSEMNVSTLELGDSALYLCASSLSAGMNTEAFFGQGTRLTVV.

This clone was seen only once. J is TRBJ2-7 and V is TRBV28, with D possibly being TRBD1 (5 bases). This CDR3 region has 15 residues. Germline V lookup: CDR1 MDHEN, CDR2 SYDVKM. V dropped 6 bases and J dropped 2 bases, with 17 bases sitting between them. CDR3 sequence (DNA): TGTGCCAGCAGCTTTGGGTTCAGGGATCCCTACGAGCAGTACTTC. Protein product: CASSFGFRDPYEQYF.

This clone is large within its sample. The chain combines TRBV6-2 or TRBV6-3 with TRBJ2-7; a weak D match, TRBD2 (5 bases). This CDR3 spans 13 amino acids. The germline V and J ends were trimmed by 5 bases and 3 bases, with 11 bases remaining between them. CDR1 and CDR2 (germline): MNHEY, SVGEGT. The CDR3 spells CASSPDFLYEQYF. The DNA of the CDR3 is TGTGCCAGCAGTCCGGACTTTCTCTACGAGCAGTACTTC.

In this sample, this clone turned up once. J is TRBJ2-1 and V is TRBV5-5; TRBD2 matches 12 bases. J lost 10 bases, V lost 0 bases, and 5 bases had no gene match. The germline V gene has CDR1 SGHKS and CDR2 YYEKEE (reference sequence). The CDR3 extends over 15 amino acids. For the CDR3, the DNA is TGTGCCAGCAGCTTGGGGACTAGCGGGACAGGAGAGCAGTTCTTC. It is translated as CASSLGTSGTGEQFF.

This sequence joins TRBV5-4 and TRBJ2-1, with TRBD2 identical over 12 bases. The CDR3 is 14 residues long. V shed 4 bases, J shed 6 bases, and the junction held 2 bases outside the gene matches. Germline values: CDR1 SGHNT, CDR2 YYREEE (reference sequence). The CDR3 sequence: CASSQLAGGNEQFF. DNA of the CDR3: TGTGCCAGCAGCCAACTAGCGGGAGGCAATGAGCAGTTCTTC.

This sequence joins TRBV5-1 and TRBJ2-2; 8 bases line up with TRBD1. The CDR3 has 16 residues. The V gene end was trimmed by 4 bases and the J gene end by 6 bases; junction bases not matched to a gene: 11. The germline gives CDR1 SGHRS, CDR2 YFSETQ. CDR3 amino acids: CASSPDRASLSGELFF. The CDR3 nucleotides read TGCGCCAGCAGCCCGGACAGGGCGAGTCTTTCCGGGGAGCTGTTTTTT. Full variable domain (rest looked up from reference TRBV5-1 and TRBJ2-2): KAGVTQTPRYLIKTRGQQVTLSCSPISGHRSVSWYQQTPGQGLQFLFEYFSETQRNKGNFPGRFSGRQFSNSRSEMNVSTLELGDSALYLCASSPDRASLSGELFFGEGSRLTVL.

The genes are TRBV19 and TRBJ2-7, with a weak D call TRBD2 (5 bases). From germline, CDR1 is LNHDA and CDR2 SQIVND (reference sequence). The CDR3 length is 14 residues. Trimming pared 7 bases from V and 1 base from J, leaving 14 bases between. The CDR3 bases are TGTGCCAGTAAAACGAGCGGAAGATCCTACGAGCAGTACTTC. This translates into CASKTSGRSYEQYF.

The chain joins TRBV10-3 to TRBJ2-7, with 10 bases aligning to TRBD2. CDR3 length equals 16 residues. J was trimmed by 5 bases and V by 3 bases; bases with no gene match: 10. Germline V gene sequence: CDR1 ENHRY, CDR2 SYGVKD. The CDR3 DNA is TGTGCCATCAGTGACCCGAGCGGGAGGGCCCCGGACGAGCAGTACTTC. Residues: CAISDPSGRAPDEQYF.